The clone carrying this TCR beta chain was recorded a few times. Antigen: not known. This entry belongs to a study of T cells after yellow fever vaccination. Whole-study context: Fractions containing few cells were prepared with SMART-Seq v4 Ultra Low Input. Points from the study as a whole: The study re-detected most primary-vaccination clones after the booster (about 95% CD4, around 90% CD8).

The CDR3 sequence is 13 residues long. Trimming took off 2 bases at V and 3 bases at J, with 7 bases between the two ends. From the 5' RACE reads, TCRdb called clonotypes with MiXCR, one entry per CDR3 protein. The sample records about 350,000 distinct CDR3 sequences, around 8.1% being singletons. The chain couples TRBV12-3 or TRBV12-4 to TRBJ2-5; D gene ambiguous. Sequencing was performed on PBMCs, taken roughly 46 days after the first yellow fever vaccination. This TCR was recovered from a man aged 18 to 30 who received the YFV17D yellow fever vaccine. Here the CDR3 reads CASSLSRKETQYF. The CDR3 DNA reads as TGTGCCAGCAGTTTATCCCGGAAAGAGACCCAGTACTTC.